Listed here is a single T cell receptor beta chain. Other DNA sequences from this sample encode an identical CDR3 as well. This entry comes from a study of OX40 agonist ivuxolimab in advanced cancers. At the level of the study: A partial response was reached by three patients: one with hepatocellular carcinoma and two with cutaneous melanoma.

With autoimmune disease history or systemic immunosuppression, patients were excluded. Blood specimens came from baseline, cycle 4 day 1, and cycle 7 day 1. TCRdb keeps only in-frame clones here, not all; method: immunoSEQ multiplex PCR. The sample has approximately 92,000 clones, around 96% seen once. In germline, CDR1 is MNHNY, CDR2 SVGAGI (reference sequence). Trimming took 6 bases from V and 5 from J, leaving 7 bases between them. The CDR3 is made up of 11 amino acids. The chain combines TRBV6-6 with TRBJ2-5; D call uncertain. This TCR was sampled from an adult with an advanced solid tumor such as melanoma, head and neck, liver or kidney cancer. Sequences were derived from CD4+ or CD8+ T cells sorted from blood, sampled in a trial of the OX40 agonist ivuxolimab. The CDR3 coding sequence is TGTGCCAGCAGCTTAGGGGAGACCCAGTACTTC. Translation gives CASSLGETQYF.